This T cell receptor (beta chain) is drawn from a study of blood T cell repertoires in COVID-19. Study background: Samples came from the United States, Italy and Spain, spanning acute and convalescent COVID-19. The cDNA or gDNA used as material had been derived from T cells, B-cell-depleted T cells, or PBMCs.

In the original analysis: Quantification of nucleated cells was approximated via reference gene primer amplification. Method: immunoSEQ multiplex PCR; TCRdb's copy keeps in-frame clones and lacks some. That table furnishes V, J and clone size, whereas the DNA furnished D and trimming. The data contain roughly 150,000 clones, roughly 74% of them singletons. The V end was cut by 2 bases, the J end by 7 bases, with 9 bases between. Per the germline V gene, CDR1 is SGHVS and CDR2 is FNYEAQ. The CDR3 extends over 13 amino acids. Material for sequencing was peripheral blood. This rearrangement joins TRBV7-6 to TRBJ1-5; the D gene is possibly TRBD1 (5 bases). This clonotype was obtained from a woman older than 75 with acute or convalescent COVID-19. The CDR3 spells CASSLTGEQPQHF. The CDR3 DNA reads TGTGCCAGCAGCTTAACGGGGGAACAGCCCCAGCATTTT.